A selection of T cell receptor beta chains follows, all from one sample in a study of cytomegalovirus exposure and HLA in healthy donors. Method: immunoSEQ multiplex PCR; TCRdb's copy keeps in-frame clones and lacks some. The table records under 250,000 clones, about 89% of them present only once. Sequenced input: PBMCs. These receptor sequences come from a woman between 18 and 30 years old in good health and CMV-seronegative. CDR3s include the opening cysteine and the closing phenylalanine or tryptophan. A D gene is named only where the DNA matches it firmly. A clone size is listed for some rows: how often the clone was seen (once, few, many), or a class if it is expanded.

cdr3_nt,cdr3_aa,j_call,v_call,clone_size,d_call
TGTGCCAGCTCACCACTCTCTCAGGGCGTCCACAATGAGCAGTTCTTC,CASSPLSQGVHNEQFF,TRBJ2-1,TRBV18,.,.
TGCGCCAGCAGTTTTACTAGCGGGAGAGTAAACGAGCAGTACTTC,CASSFTSGRVNEQYF,TRBJ2-7,TRBV5-1,.,TRBD2
TGTGCCAGCAGCGTAGGGAGGGGCGGGGGAGGAGAGACCCAGTACTTC,CASSVGRGGGGETQYF,TRBJ2-5,TRBV9,.,TRBD2
TGTGCCAGCAGCTTCCCTCCGGGACAGGGAGACGTTGAGCCCCAGCATTTT,CASSFPPGQGDVEPQHF,TRBJ1-5,TRBV7-8,.,TRBD1
TGTGCCAGCAGCCTAGATACGCAGTATTTT,CASSLDTQYF,TRBJ2-3,TRBV2,.,.
TGTGCCTGGAGAGCGCTAGCGGGAGGGAACCCGACCGGGGAGCTGTTTTTT,CAWRALAGGNPTGELFF,TRBJ2-2,TRBV30,.,TRBD2
TGTGCCAGCAGCTTATACGACAGGGCCAGGGAGAAAACTTTCTTT,CASSLYDRAREKTFF,TRBJ1-1,TRBV5-6,.,TRBD1
TGTGCCAGCAGTGGGTCTAGCGGGAGACCATACGAGCAGTACTTC,CASSGSSGRPYEQYF,TRBJ2-7,TRBV6-1,.,TRBD2
TGTGCCAGCAGTTTCCAAGCGGGACCCTACAATGAGCAGTTCTTC,CASSFQAGPYNEQFF,TRBJ2-1,TRBV28,.,TRBD2
TGCGCCAGCAGCCTTCAAACCCCGGGACAGTTGAACACTGAAGCTTTCTTT,CASSLQTPGQLNTEAFF,TRBJ1-1,TRBV4-1,.,TRBD1
TGTGCTAGTGGTTTGGTACGCGGCATCAGCTATGGCTACACCTTC,CASGLVRGISYGYTF,TRBJ1-2,TRBV12-5,few,.
TGTGCCACCGACCCCGGGGGGGGAGTTGGAAACACCATATATTTT,CATDPGGGVGNTIYF,TRBJ1-3,TRBV6-6,.,.
TGCGCCAGCAGCCATTCCCCCGACAGACTCGGGACTAGCGGGATATACGAGCAGTACTTC,CASSHSPDRLGTSGIYEQYF,TRBJ2-7,TRBV4-1,.,TRBD2
TGTGCCAGCAGCCAATCTCCGAACAGCGGAGAGACCCAGTACTTC,CASSQSPNSGETQYF,TRBJ2-5,TRBV6-6,.,.
TGTGCCAGCAGGCGGGCTGCAACTAATGAAAAACTGTTTTTT,CASRRAATNEKLFF,TRBJ1-4,TRBV27,.,.
TGTGCCAGCAGTCTCGGACAGATGAACACTGAAGCTTTCTTT,CASSLGQMNTEAFF,TRBJ1-1,TRBV27,many,.
TGCGCCAGCAGCTTTTACAGGTTCGAAGAAGATACGCAGTATTTT,CASSFYRFEEDTQYF,TRBJ2-3,TRBV5-1,.,.
TGTGCCAGCAGCTGGACAGGGTCAAATGAAAAACTGTTTTTT,CASSWTGSNEKLFF,TRBJ1-4,TRBV7-9,.,TRBD1
TGTGCCAGCAGGCTGCCGGGACTAGCGGGAAAGGGGGAGCTGTTTTTT,CASRLPGLAGKGELFF,TRBJ2-2,TRBV11-2,once,TRBD2
TGTGCCAGCAGCTTAGGGGCCGACAGGGGATTCACTGAAGCTTTCTTT,CASSLGADRGFTEAFF,TRBJ1-1,TRBV7-9,.,TRBD1
TGTGCCAGCAGGCCCCCCGGGACATCCGGGGCCAACGTCCTGACTTTC,CASRPPGTSGANVLTF,TRBJ2-6,TRBV28,.,.
TGTGCCAGCGGGAGGGGGGAACGGCCCGGCACTGAAGCTTTCTTT,CASGRGERPGTEAFF,TRBJ1-1,TRBV7-9,.,.
TGTGCCAGCAGTTTTGCCTCAGGACTAGCGGGAGTTGGTGAGCAGTTCTTC,CASSFASGLAGVGEQFF,TRBJ2-1,TRBV28,.,TRBD2
TGTGCCAGCAGTACCGGGACAGGGTTCGGAGAGCAGTACTTC,CASSTGTGFGEQYF,TRBJ2-7,TRBV6-5,.,TRBD1
TGTGCCAGCGGTCAGGGCCCCTACAATGAGCAGTTCTTC,CASGQGPYNEQFF,TRBJ2-1,TRBV6-6,.,.
TGCGCCAGCAGGGAGGGGGCTCAGGCTCCCTCCTACGAGCAGTACTTC,CASREGAQAPSYEQYF,TRBJ2-7,TRBV10-1,.,.
TGTGCCAGCAGCTTGGGGCGGTGGGAGACCCAGTACTTC,CASSLGRWETQYF,TRBJ2-5,TRBV5-4,.,.
TGTGCCAGCAGCTTCTTGGGACAGGGGTTAGGGAACACCATATATTTT,CASSFLGQGLGNTIYF,TRBJ1-3,TRBV7-2,.,TRBD1
TGCGCCAGCACCGCGGTAGGAGCGGGGCCCCCACGTGAGCAGTTCTTC,CASTAVGAGPPREQFF,TRBJ2-1,TRBV10-2,.,TRBD2
TGTGCCAGCAGCTCCCCCCTGCTAGCGGCGAGGGGGCAGTACTTC,CASSSPLLAARGQYF,TRBJ2-7,TRBV28,.,TRBD2
TGCAGCACCGGTCGGGACGGGGGGGCCGAGCAGTACTTC,CSTGRDGGAEQYF,TRBJ2-7,TRBV29-1,.,TRBD2
TGTGCCAGTAACCCCGTAACAGGCCGTAACACTGAAGCTTTCTTT,CASNPVTGRNTEAFF,TRBJ1-1,TRBV19,.,.
TGTGCCAGCAGTGGACAGTTCAACTCCTACGAGCAGTACTTC,CASSGQFNSYEQYF,TRBJ2-7,TRBV6-1,once,.
TGCAGCTCCAGGCTGGGTGGGGCCACTGAAGCTTTCTTT,CSSRLGGATEAFF,TRBJ1-1,TRBV29-1,.,.
TGTGCCAGCAGCTTGGCCGGACAGGGGGCTGGGACCTTC,CASSLAGQGAGTF,TRBJ1-2,TRBV5-6,.,TRBD1
TGTGCCACCGGACTAGCGGGAGGTTACGGCACAGATACGCAGTATTTT,CATGLAGGYGTDTQYF,TRBJ2-3,TRBV19,once,TRBD2
TGCGCCAGCCAACCGGGACAGCCCCTAGGCGAGCAGTACTTC,CASQPGQPLGEQYF,TRBJ2-7,TRBV10-2,.,TRBD1
TGCGCCAGCAGCTTGCTCCCGGGGGGGAGGGCCTACGAGCAGTACTTC,CASSLLPGGRAYEQYF,TRBJ2-7,TRBV5-1,once,TRBD2
TGTGCCAGCAGGCAAGGACAGGGCGGCTACACCTTC,CASRQGQGGYTF,TRBJ1-2,TRBV2,few,TRBD1
TGCGCCAGCAGCCCCGCGGACAGCTCTGGAAACACCATATATTTT,CASSPADSSGNTIYF,TRBJ1-3,TRBV4-1,.,.
TGTGCCAGCAGCTTCTCGGGGGTGGGCAAAAACATTCAGTACTTC,CASSFSGVGKNIQYF,TRBJ2-4,TRBV5-6,.,.
TGCGCCAGCAGCCTGGACGGTAACTCCTACAATGAGCAGTTCTTC,CASSLDGNSYNEQFF,TRBJ2-1,TRBV5-1,.,.
TGCGCCAGCAGCGCTCGCCGGGACTTCAGATCCTACGAGCAGTACTTC,CASSARRDFRSYEQYF,TRBJ2-7,TRBV5-1,.,.
TGTGCCAGCCACAGGGGCCCGGAGACCCAGTACTTC,CASHRGPETQYF,TRBJ2-5,TRBV7-8,.,TRBD1
TGTGCCAGCAGCTTAGACACAGGGTTCGGGGAGCTGTTTTTT,CASSLDTGFGELFF,TRBJ2-2,TRBV7-6,.,.
TGCGCCAGCAGCCCAGGGGGCGTAAGGGCTCACACTGAAGCTTTCTTT,CASSPGGVRAHTEAFF,TRBJ1-1,TRBV5-1,.,TRBD1
TGCGCCAGCAGCTCCGAAAGGGGGAGCTCCTACGAGCAGTACTTC,CASSSERGSSYEQYF,TRBJ2-7,TRBV5-1,.,.
TGTGCCAGCAGCTTATTCGAGACATACTACGAGCAGTACTTC,CASSLFETYYEQYF,TRBJ2-7,TRBV7-9,.,.
TGTGCCTGGAGTGCCCCTAATCAGCCCCAGCATTTT,CAWSAPNQPQHF,TRBJ1-5,TRBV30,.,.
TGTGCCAGCAGTAATTACAATACCGGGACTAGCGGCTACAATGAGCAGTTCTTC,CASSNYNTGTSGYNEQFF,TRBJ2-1,TRBV12-1,.,.
TGTGCCACCAGCAGAGATTCTTCCTCCCCCCTAGCTTTCTTT,CATSRDSSSPLAFF,TRBJ1-1,TRBV15,.,.
TGTGCCAGCAGTTTAGGGCAGCTGCCCTACGAGCAGTACTTC,CASSLGQLPYEQYF,TRBJ2-7,TRBV27,.,.
TGTGCTAGCAGCTTAGACAGGGGAGAGACCCAGTACTTC,CASSLDRGETQYF,TRBJ2-5,TRBV7-7,.,TRBD1
TGCGCCAGCACCCCGTTTGGACAGGGAAACACTGAAGCTTTCTTT,CASTPFGQGNTEAFF,TRBJ1-1,TRBV5-1,.,TRBD1
TGTGCCAGCAGTCGTCTAGCGGGAGGGCCAGATACGCAGTATTTT,CASSRLAGGPDTQYF,TRBJ2-3,TRBV7-2,.,TRBD2